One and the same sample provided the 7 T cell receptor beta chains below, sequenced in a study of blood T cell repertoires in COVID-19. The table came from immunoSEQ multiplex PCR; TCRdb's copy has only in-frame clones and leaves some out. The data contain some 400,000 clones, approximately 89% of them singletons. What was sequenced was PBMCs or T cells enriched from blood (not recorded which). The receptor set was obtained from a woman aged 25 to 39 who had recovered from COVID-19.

The CDR3 sequence is CASSPQTGFNQPQHF. CDR3 nucleotide sequence: TGTGCCAGCAGCCCCCAGACAGGTTTCAATCAGCCCCAGCATTTT. The chain couples TRBV7-2 to TRBJ1-5; maybe TRBD1 (6 bases). This CDR3 contains 15 residues. Trimming left V 5 bases short and J 3 bases short, with 14 bases between. CDR1 and CDR2 (germline): SGHTA, FQGNSA.

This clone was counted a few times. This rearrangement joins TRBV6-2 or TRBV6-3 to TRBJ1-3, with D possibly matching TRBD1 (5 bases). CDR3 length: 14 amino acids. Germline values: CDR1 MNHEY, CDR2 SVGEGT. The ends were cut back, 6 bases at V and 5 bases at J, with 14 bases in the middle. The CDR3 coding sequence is TGTGCCAGCAGCGCAGGGAGGCAAAGAAACACCATATATTTT. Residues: CASSAGRQRNTIYF.

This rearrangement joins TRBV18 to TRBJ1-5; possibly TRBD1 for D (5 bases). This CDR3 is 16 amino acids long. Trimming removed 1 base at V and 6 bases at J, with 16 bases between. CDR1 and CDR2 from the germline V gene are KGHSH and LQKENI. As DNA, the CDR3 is TGTGCCAGCTCACCACTGTTGGGGCCGTCGGGTCAGCCCCAGCATTTT. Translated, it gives CASSPLLGPSGQPQHF.

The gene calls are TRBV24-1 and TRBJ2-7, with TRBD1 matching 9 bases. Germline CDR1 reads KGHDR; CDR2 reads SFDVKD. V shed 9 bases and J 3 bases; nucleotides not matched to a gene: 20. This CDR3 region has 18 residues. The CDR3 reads CATPTPNTGTGNYYEQYF. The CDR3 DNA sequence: TGTGCCACCCCTACTCCGAATACCGGGACAGGGAATTACTACGAGCAGTACTTC.

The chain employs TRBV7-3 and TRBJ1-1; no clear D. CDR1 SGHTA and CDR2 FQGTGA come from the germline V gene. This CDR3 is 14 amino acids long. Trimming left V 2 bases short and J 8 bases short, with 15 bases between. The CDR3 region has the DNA TGTGCCAGCAGCTTATCTGGTGTGGGCGAAGAAGCTTTCTTT. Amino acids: CASSLSGVGEEAFF.

CDR3 sequence reads: CSCSGDTEAFF. CDR3 nucleotides: TGCAGTTGCTCCGGGGACACTGAAGCTTTCTTT. The chain recombines TRBV20-1 with TRBJ1-1; D gene uncertain. In germline, CDR1 is DFQATT, CDR2 SNEGSKA (reference sequence). The CDR3 totals 11 residues. Trimming shortened V by 8 bases and J by 3 bases, and 10 bases separated the two germline ends.

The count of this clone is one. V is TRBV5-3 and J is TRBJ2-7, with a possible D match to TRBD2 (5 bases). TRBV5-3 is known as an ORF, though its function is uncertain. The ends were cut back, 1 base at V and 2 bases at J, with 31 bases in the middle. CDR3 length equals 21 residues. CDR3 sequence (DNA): TGTGCCAGAAGCTTGTTTCTCGAGGGTGGATGGGTGGCAGGACGACCCTACGAGCAGTACTTC. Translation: CARSLFLEGGWVAGRPYEQYF.